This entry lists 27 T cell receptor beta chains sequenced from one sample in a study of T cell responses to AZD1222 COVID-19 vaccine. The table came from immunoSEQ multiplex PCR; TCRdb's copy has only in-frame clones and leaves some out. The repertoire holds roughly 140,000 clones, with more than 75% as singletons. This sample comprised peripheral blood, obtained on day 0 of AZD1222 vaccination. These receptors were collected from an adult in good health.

The CDR3 protein is CASSSSLDKTNYGYTF. CDR3 nucleotide sequence: TGTGCCAGCAGTTCTTCCTTGGACAAGACCAACTATGGCTACACCTTC. The chain has TRBV6-5 and TRBJ1-2, with D perhaps TRBD1 (5 bases). With 4 bases removed from V and 2 bases from J, the gap between germline ends came to 17 bases. The CDR3 length is 16 residues. CDR1 is MNHEY and CDR2 is SVGAGI in the germline V gene.

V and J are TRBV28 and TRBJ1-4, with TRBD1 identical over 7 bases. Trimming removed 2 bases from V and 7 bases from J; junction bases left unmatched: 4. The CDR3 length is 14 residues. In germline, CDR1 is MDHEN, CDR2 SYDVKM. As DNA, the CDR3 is TGTGCCAGCAGTTTACCTGACAGGGCTGAAAAACTGTTTTTT. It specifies CASSLPDRAEKLFF.

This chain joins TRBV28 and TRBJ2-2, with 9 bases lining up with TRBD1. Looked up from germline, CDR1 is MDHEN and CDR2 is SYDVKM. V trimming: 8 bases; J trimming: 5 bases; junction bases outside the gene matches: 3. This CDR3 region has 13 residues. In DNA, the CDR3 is TGTGCCAGCGGGACAGGGATGACCGGGGAGCTGTTTTTT. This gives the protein CASGTGMTGELFF.

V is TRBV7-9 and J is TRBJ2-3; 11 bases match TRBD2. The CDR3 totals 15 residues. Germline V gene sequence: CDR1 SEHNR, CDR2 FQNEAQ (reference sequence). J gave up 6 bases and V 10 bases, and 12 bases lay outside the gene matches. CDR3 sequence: CANTIPSGRMDTQYF. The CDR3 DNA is TGTGCCAACACTATTCCTAGCGGGAGGATGGATACGCAGTATTTT.

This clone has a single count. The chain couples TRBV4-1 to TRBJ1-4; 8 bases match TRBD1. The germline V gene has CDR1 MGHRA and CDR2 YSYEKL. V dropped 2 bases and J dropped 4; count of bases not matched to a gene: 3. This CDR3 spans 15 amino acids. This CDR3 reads CASSQPGGSNEKLFF. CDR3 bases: TGCGCCAGCAGCCAACCAGGGGGCAGTAATGAAAAACTGTTTTTT.

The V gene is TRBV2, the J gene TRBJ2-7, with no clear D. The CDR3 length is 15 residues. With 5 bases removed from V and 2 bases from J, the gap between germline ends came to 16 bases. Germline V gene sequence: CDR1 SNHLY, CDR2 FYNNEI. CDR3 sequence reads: CASSRSTPPAYEQYF. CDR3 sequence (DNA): TGTGCCAGCAGTCGTTCCACCCCACCAGCCTACGAGCAGTACTTC.

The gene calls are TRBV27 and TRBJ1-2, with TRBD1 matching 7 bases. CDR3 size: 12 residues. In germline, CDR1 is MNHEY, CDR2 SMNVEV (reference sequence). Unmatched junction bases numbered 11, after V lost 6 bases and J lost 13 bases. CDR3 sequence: CASSRPGQERTF. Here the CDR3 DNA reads TGTGCCAGCAGCCGACCAGGACAGGAGCGCACCTTC.

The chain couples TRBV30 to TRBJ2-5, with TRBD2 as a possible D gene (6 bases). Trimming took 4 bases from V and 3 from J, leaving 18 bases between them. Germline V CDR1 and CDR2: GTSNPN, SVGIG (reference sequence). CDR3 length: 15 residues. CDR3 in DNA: TGTGCCTGGACTCAGTGGGCTAGCGTGGAAGAGACCCAGTACTTC. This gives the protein CAWTQWASVEETQYF.

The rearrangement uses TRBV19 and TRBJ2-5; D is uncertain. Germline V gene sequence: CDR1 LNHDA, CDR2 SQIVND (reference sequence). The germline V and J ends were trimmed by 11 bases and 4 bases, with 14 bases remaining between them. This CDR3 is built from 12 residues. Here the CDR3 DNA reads TGTGCCGTTGGACCCGACCGAGAGACCCAGTACTTC. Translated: CAVGPDRETQYF.

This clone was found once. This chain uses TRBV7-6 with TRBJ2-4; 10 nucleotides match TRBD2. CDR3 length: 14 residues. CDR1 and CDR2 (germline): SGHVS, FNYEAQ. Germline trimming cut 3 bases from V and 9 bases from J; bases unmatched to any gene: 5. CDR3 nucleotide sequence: TGTGCCAGCAGCTTTGAAGCGGGAGGGAGCATTCAGTACTTC. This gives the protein CASSFEAGGSIQYF.

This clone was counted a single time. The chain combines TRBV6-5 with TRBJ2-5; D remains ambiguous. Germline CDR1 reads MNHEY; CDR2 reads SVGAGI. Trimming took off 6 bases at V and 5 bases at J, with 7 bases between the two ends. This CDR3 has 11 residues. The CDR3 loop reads CASRGWETQYF. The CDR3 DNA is TGTGCCAGCAGGGGTTGGGAGACCCAGTACTTC.

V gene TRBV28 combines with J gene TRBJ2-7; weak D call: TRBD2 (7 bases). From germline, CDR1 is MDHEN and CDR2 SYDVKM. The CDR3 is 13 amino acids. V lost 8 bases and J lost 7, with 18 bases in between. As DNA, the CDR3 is TGTGCCAGCGAGAGGGGGGGGTCCTTGGAGCAGTACTTC. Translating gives CASERGGSLEQYF.

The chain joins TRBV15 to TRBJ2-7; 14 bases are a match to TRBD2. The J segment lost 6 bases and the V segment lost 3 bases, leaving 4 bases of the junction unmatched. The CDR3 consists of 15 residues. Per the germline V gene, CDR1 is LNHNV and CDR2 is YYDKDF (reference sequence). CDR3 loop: CATSRGGLAGVEQYF. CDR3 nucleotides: TGTGCCACCAGCAGGGGGGGACTAGCGGGAGTCGAGCAGTACTTC.

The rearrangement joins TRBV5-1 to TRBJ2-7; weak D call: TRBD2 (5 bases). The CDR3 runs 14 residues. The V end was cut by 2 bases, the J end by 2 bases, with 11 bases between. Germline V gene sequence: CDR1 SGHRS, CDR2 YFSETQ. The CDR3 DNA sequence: TGCGCCAGCAGCTTTGAGGGCCCAACCTACGAGCAGTACTTC. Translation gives CASSFEGPTYEQYF.

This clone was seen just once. The CDR3 sequence is CASSYGDRTEAFF. The CDR3 DNA reads as TGTGCCAGCAGTTACGGGGACCGAACTGAAGCTTTCTTT. The chain employs TRBV6-5 and TRBJ1-1, with D perhaps matching TRBD1 (5 bases). V lost 2 bases to trimming and J lost 5 bases, with 9 bases between them. The germline CDR1 and CDR2 sequences are MNHEY and SVGAGI. CDR3 length: 13 amino acids.

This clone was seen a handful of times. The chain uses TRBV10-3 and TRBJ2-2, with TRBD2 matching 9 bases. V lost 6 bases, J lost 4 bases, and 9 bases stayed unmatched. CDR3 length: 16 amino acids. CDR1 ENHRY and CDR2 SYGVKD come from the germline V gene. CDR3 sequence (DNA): TGTGCCATCAGCATCCAGCGGGAGGTGGGCACCGGGGAGCTGTTTTTT. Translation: CAISIQREVGTGELFF.

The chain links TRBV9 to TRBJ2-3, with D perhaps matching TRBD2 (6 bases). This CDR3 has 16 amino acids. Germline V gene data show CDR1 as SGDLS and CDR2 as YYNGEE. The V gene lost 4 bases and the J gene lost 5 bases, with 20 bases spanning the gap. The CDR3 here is CASSPLLAGLGDTQYF. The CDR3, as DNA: TGTGCCAGCAGCCCCTTACTTGCGGGATTGGGAGATACGCAGTATTTT.

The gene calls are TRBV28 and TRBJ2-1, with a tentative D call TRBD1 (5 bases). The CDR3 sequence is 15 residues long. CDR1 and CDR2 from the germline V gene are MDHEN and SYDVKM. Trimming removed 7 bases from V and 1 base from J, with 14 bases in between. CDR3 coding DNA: TGTGCCAGCACAACAGGCCCACCTTCCTACAATGAGCAGTTCTTC. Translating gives CASTTGPPSYNEQFF.

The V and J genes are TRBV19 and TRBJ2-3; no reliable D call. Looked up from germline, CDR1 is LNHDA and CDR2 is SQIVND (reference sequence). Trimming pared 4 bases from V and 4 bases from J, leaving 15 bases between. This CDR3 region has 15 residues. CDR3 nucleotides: TGTGCCAGTAGTAATCTAGTGTTAAGCCCAGATACGCAGTATTTT. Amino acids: CASSNLVLSPDTQYF. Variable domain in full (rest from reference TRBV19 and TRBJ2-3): DGGITQSPKYLFRKEGQNVTLSCEQNLNHDAMYWYRQDPGQGLRLIYYSQIVNDFQKGDIAEGYSVSREKKESFPLTVTSAQKNPTAFYLCASSNLVLSPDTQYFGPGTRLTVL.

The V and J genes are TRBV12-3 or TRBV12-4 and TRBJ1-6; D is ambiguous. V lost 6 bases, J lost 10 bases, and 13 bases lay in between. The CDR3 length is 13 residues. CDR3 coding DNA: TGTGCCAGCAGCGAAATAAGTAGGTCACCCCTCCACTTT. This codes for CASSEISRSPLHF.

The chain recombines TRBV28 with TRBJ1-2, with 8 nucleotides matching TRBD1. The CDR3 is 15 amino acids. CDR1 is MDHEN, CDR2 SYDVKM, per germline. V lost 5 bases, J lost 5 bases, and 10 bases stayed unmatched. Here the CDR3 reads CASSTPRTGSYGYTF. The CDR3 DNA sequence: TGTGCCAGCAGTACCCCCCGGACAGGGTCTTATGGCTACACCTTC.

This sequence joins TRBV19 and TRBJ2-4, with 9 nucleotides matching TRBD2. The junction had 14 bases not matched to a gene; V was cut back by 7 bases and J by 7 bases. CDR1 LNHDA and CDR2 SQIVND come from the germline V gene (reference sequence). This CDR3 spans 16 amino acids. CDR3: CASKFSSGNDMNIQYF. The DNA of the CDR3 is TGTGCCAGTAAGTTTTCTAGCGGGAATGACATGAACATTCAGTACTTC.

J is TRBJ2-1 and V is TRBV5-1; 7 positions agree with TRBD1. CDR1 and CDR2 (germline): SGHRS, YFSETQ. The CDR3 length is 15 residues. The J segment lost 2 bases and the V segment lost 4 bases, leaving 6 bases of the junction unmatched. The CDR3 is CASSLQGEPYNEQFF. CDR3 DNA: TGCGCCAGCAGCCTCCAGGGGGAACCCTACAATGAGCAGTTCTTC.

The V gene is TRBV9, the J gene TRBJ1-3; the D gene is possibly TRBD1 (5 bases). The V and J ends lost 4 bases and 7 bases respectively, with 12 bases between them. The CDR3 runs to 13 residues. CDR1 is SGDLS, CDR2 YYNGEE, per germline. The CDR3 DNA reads TGTGCCAGCAGCAACATGGGGGGGAACACCATATATTTT. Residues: CASSNMGGNTIYF.

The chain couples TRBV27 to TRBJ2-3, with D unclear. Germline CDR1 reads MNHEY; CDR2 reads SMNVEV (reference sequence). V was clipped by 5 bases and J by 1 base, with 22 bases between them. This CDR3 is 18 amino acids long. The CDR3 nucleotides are TGTGCCAGCAGTCCCTATAGGGCTAGTAAGGTTGGCACAGATACGCAGTATTTT. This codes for CASSPYRASKVGTDTQYF.

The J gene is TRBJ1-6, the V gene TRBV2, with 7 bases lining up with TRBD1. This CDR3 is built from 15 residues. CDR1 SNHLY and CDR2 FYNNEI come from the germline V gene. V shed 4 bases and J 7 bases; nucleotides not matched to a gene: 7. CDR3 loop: CASSVGGQPNSPLHF. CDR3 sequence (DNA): TGTGCCAGCAGTGTAGGGGGACAGCCAAATTCACCCCTCCACTTT. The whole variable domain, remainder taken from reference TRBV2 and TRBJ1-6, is EPEVTQTPSHQVTQMGQEVILRCVPISNHLYFYWYRQILGQKVEFLVSFYNNEISEKSEIFDDQFSVERPDGSNFTLKIRSTKLEDSAMYFCASSVGGQPNSPLHFGNGTRLTVT.

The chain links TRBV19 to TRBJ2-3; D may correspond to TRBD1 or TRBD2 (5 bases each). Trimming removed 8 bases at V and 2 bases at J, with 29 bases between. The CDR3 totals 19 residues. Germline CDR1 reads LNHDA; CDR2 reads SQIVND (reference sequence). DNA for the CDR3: TGTGCCAGTTCGGTAGGTTTGGGACGGGACCCGCTCTACACAGATACGCAGTATTTT. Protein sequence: CASSVGLGRDPLYTDTQYF.